The rows below give T cell receptor beta chains drawn from one sample of a study of OX40 agonist ivuxolimab in advanced cancers. Sequencing used immunoSEQ multiplex PCR; TCRdb keeps in-frame clones, though not all of them. This table holds 26,000 or so clones, about nine tenths found once. Sequencing used CD4+ or CD8+ T cells sorted from blood, obtained in a trial of the OX40 agonist ivuxolimab. These receptors all stem from an adult with an advanced solid tumor such as melanoma, head and neck, liver or kidney cancer. CDR3s leave out the opening cysteine and the closing phenylalanine or tryptophan. Not all rows give a size; the values are once, few, many and, for expanded clones, a class.

CDR3aa	abundance	v_gene
AYGRSSGGPETQY	once	TRBV2
ASSLRGLGYGELF	NA	TRBV7-6
AWSATRVGETQY	NA	TRBV30
ASSAGTSGSFEQY	NA	TRBV19
AWSVTSGGGQY	NA	TRBV30
ASSLAHNEQF	NA	TRBV11-3
ASSSGTGSYEQY	once	TRBV19
ASSSLGGRSNTEAF	NA	TRBV7-2
ASSHRAYRTYNEKLF	NA	TRBV7-2
ASSVTANQPQH	few	TRBV9
ASSEMGGGYT	medium-sized	TRBV6-1
ASSPLASRTTQF	NA	TRBV7-2
ASSDGERGYGYT	NA	TRBV9
ASTPLAGLEVNEQY	NA	TRBV28